A selection of T cell receptor beta chains follows, all from one sample in a study of blood T cells in healthy people across ages. TCRdb reprocessed the 5' RACE reads with MiXCR, giving one entry per CDR3 protein. This table has about 970,000 distinct CDR3 sequences, roughly 50% appearing once. Sequencing was performed on blood. These receptors were obtained from a woman in her sixties or seventies in good health. Each CDR3 is given with its conserved first and last residue. The D gene is left open where the match is weak. A row's size may be missing; if present it is once, few, many or a size class.

V gene,clone size,D gene,J gene,CDR3 DNA,CDR3 protein
TRBV30,many,-,TRBJ2-3,TGTGCCTGGAGTGTAGCCCAGGGAGTTATTTCGCAGTATTTT,CAWSVAQGVISQYF
TRBV5-1,few,TRBD1,TRBJ2-5,TGCGCCAGCAGCACCGGGACAGGGGGCTTCGAGACCCAGTACTTC,CASSTGTGGFETQYF
TRBV20-1,-,-,TRBJ1-3,TGCAGTGCTACGGGGGGCCCTGGAAACACCATATATTTT,CSATGGPGNTIYF
TRBV25-1,-,-,TRBJ2-7,TGTGCCATCGGTGAATTTGGCGGCTACGAGCAGTACTTC,CAIGEFGGYEQYF
TRBV20-1,-,TRBD1,TRBJ2-7,TGCAGTGCTAGAGTAAACAGAGGGACAGGATCTTACGAGCAGTACTTC,CSARVNRGTGSYEQYF
TRBV4-1,few,TRBD2,TRBJ2-1,TGCGCCAGCAGCCAAGAAAACCCGCAAAATAGCGGGAGCTCCTACAATGAGCAGTTCTTC,CASSQENPQNSGSSYNEQFF
TRBV12-3/TRBV12-4,-,-,TRBJ2-5,TGTGCCAGCACCTCGATAGTCGGGGAGACCCAGTACTTC,CASTSIVGETQYF
TRBV6-5,few,TRBD1,TRBJ2-6,TGTGCCAGCCGGGACAGGCCACCTGGGGCCAACGTCCTGACTTTC,CASRDRPPGANVLTF
TRBV20-1,-,-,TRBJ2-6,TGCAGTGCTAGAGGAGGGTCCGGGGCCAACGTCCTGACTTTC,CSARGGSGANVLTF
TRBV4-3,-,-,TRBJ1-2,TGCGCCAGCAGCCAAGGGCGGGGGGAGGAAGGCGGCTACACCTTC,CASSQGRGEEGGYTF
TRBV16,-,TRBD1,TRBJ2-4,TGTGCCAGCAGCCTCTTGGGACAGGGGTCAAACATTCAGTACTTC,CASSLLGQGSNIQYF
TRBV4-1,-,-,TRBJ1-1,TGCGCTAGCAGCCAAAGGGAAGACCAAGCTTTCTTT,CASSQREDQAFF
TRBV3-1,-,TRBD2,TRBJ2-7,TGTGCCAGCAGCCAAGGGAACCGGGGGGAGTACGAGCAGTACTTC,CASSQGNRGEYEQYF
TRBV9,-,-,TRBJ2-5,TGTGCCAGCAGCTCCCGTAGGGGACCCGAGGGCGATGAGCAGTACTTC,CASSSRRGPEGDEQYF
TRBV6-5,-,-,TRBJ1-1,TGTGCCAGCCGCCGAAATGGGGGGCCTAACACTGAAGCTTTCTTT,CASRRNGGPNTEAFF
TRBV29-1,-,TRBD2,TRBJ2-1,TGCAGCGTTCTCGATTGGACTAGCGGGAGGGGTAATGAGCAGTTCTTC,CSVLDWTSGRGNEQFF
TRBV3-1,-,-,TRBJ2-1,TGTGCCAGCGGGACGGGAAGCTCCTACAATGAGCAGTTCTTC,CASGTGSSYNEQFF
TRBV7-8,-,-,TRBJ2-6,TGTGCCAGCAGCTTACGGGGTATGAGTGGGGCCAACGTCCTGACTTTC,CASSLRGMSGANVLTF
TRBV29-1,few,-,TRBJ2-3,TGCAGCGTAAGGTTTACAGGGCAATCAGCACAGTATTTT,CSVRFTGQSAQYF
TRBV15,-,-,TRBJ2-7,TGTGCCACCAGCCCCCCGCGGGGAAGCTCCTACAATGAGCAGTACTTC,CATSPPRGSSYNEQYF
TRBV7-2,-,-,TRBJ2-1,TGTGCCAGCAGCCTGGGACTCCGGAATGAGCAGTTCTTC,CASSLGLRNEQFF
TRBV7-2,-,-,TRBJ2-5,TGTGCCAGCAGCTCAGGTTCGGTGCGGGAGACCCAGTACTTC,CASSSGSVRETQYF
TRBV29-1,few,-,TRBJ1-1,TGCAGCGTTGTTCGGGGTGAAGCTTTCTTT,CSVVRGEAFF
TRBV18,-,TRBD1,TRBJ2-7,TGTGCCAGCTCACCAAATCAAAAGCCGGGACAGGGGGCCCACGAGCAGTACTTC,CASSPNQKPGQGAHEQYF
TRBV11-1,-,-,TRBJ2-3,TGTGCCAGCAGCATGAACGACCGACCAAACACAGATACGCAGTATTTT,CASSMNDRPNTDTQYF
TRBV6-5,-,TRBD2,TRBJ2-5,TGTGCCAGCAGTTACACTAGCGGGGGCCTTCGGGAGACCCAGTACTTC,CASSYTSGGLRETQYF
TRBV11-1,-,TRBD1,TRBJ2-7,TGTGCCAGCAGCGGGACGGGACAGGGGATGACCTACGAGCAGTACTTC,CASSGTGQGMTYEQYF
TRBV28,few,-,TRBJ1-2,TGTGCCAGCAGTTTGCGTAGGACCTCCGAGTTCTATGGCTACACCTTC,CASSLRRTSEFYGYTF
TRBV4-2,-,-,TRBJ1-2,TGTGCCAGCAGCCAAGCCAGAAGGGACGGCTACACCTTC,CASSQARRDGYTF